The 21 T cell receptor beta chains below were found in one sample sequenced in a study of T cells in Graves' hyperthyroidism and ophthalmopathy. TCR beta CDR3 regions were amplified from RNA. When the TCR CDR3 underwent first-round RT-PCR, the HTBI primer set was used. TCRdb processed the multiplex PCR reads anew with MiXCR; each CDR3 protein has one entry. The table lists roughly 330,000 distinct CDR3 sequences, 16% of them singletons. Source material: blood. These receptors were collected from a man younger than 40 with Graves' hyperthyroidism.

The table lists this clonotype with many counts. The gene calls are TRBV7-9 and TRBJ2-5; D is unclear. The CDR3 sequence is 12 residues long. Trimming removed 2 bases from V and 3 bases from J, with 4 bases in between. Germline V CDR1 and CDR2: SEHNR, FQNEAQ (reference sequence). The CDR3 sequence: CASSLPEETQYF. The CDR3 bases are TGTGCCAGCAGCTTACCAGAAGAGACCCAGTACTTC.

This clonotype was picked up many times. This chain links TRBV20-1 with TRBJ2-7, with D unresolved. Trimming shortened V by 5 bases and J by 7 bases, and 9 bases separated the two germline ends. The CDR3 is 10 amino acids. CDR1 and CDR2 (germline): DFQATT, SNEGSKA (reference sequence). This CDR3 is CSALLGEQYF. As DNA, the CDR3 is TGCAGTGCTCTCCTGGGGGAGCAGTACTTC.

Of note for this clonotype: This may stem from a read error, because a much larger clone lies one nucleotide away. V gene TRBV29-1 combines with J gene TRBJ1-1; the D is unclear. The V and J ends lost 4 bases and 0 bases respectively, with 9 bases between them. This CDR3 has 13 residues. CDR1 and CDR2 from the germline V gene are SQVTM and ANQGSEA. The CDR3 region has the DNA TGCAGCGTTGTCAAACTCATGAACACTGAAGCTTTCTTT. Its translation: CSVVKLMNTEAFF.

This clonotype was seen only a few times. V is TRBV10-2 and J is TRBJ2-7; 9 bases fit TRBD1. Germline V lookup: CDR1 WSHSY, CDR2 SAAADI. This CDR3 is built from 14 residues. V trimming: 9 bases; J trimming: 3 bases; junction bases outside the gene matches: 9. The CDR3 bases are TGCGCCAGTTCCGGGACAGGGTTATTCTACGAGCAGTACTTC. Its protein is CASSGTGLFYEQYF.

This clonotype was found many times. V usage is TRBV6-1 and J usage is TRBJ2-1; a possible D gene is TRBD1 (6 bases). This CDR3 region has 15 residues. V was pared by 3 bases and J by 7 bases, with 16 bases between. Germline V lookup: CDR1 MNHNS, CDR2 SASEGT. The CDR3 nucleotides are TGTGCCAGCAGTGACACAGGGTCCCCAGGAAATGAGCAGTTCTTC. Its protein product is CASSDTGSPGNEQFF.

A single count supports this clonotype. A read error may explain this, as a much larger clone is one base away. This sequence joins TRBV24-1 and TRBJ2-2; D unclear. The CDR3 consists of 16 residues. Germline values: CDR1 KGHDR, CDR2 SFDVKD. V dropped 3 bases and J dropped 3 bases, with 13 bases sitting between them. CDR3 amino acids: CATSDGSNSHTGELFF. The CDR3 DNA reads as TGTGCCACCAGTGATGGATCGAACAGCCACACCGGGGAGCTGTTTTTT.

This clonotype was observed a handful of times. The chain uses TRBV20-1 and TRBJ1-6; possible D gene TRBD1, 6 bases. This CDR3 comprises 13 residues. CDR1 DFQATT and CDR2 SNEGSKA come from the germline V gene (reference sequence). Trimming pared 5 bases from V and 7 bases from J, leaving 12 bases between. The CDR3 nucleotides read TGCAGTGCTGGGGACAATTGGAATTCACCCCTCCACTTT. It encodes CSAGDNWNSPLHF.

Many counts were recorded for this clonotype. This chain links TRBV20-1 with TRBJ2-7; D uncertain. Looked up from germline, CDR1 is DFQATT and CDR2 is SNEGSKA (reference sequence). CDR3 size: 11 residues. Trimming left V 6 bases short and J 4 bases short, with 10 bases between. The CDR3, as DNA: TGCAGTGCATGGCATCCTTACGAGCAGTACTTC. Its protein product is CSAWHPYEQYF.

This clonotype has just a few counts. The chain has TRBV7-6 and TRBJ2-7, with a weak D call TRBD1 (6 bases). The V gene's germline CDR1 is SGHVS and CDR2 FNYEAQ. Trimming pared 1 base from V and 5 bases from J, leaving 12 bases between. The CDR3 covers 14 residues. The CDR3 DNA sequence: TGTGCCAGCAGCTTAGGGGGGCCGGATGACGAGCAGTACTTC. It translates to CASSLGGPDDEQYF. The full variable domain, its missing parts supplied by reference TRBV7-6 and TRBJ2-7, is GAGVSQSPRYKVTKRGQDVALRCDPISGHVSLYWYRQALGQGPEFLTYFNYEAQQDKSGLPNDRFSAERPEGSISTLTIQRTEQRDSAMYRCASSLGGPDDEQYFGPGTRLTVT.

There are a few counts of this clonotype. V gene TRBV6-2 or TRBV6-3 combines with J gene TRBJ1-3; D is uncertain. V was shortened by 0 bases and J by 4 bases, with 7 bases between the two germline ends. The CDR3 contains 14 residues. The germline V gene has CDR1 MNHEY and CDR2 SVGEGT. CDR3 nucleotides: TGTGCCAGCAGTTACTCCGGGCGGGGAAACACCATATATTTT. Its protein is CASSYSGRGNTIYF.

This clonotype has more than one count but fewer than ten. The chain couples TRBV28 to TRBJ2-6; 8 nucleotides agree with TRBD1. The ends lost 5 bases at V and 2 bases at J; junction bases unmatched: 5. CDR3 size: 16 residues. Germline V gene data show CDR1 as MDHEN and CDR2 as SYDVKM. CDR3 residues: CASSPDRATGANVLTF. The CDR3 DNA is TGTGCCAGCAGTCCGGACAGGGCTACTGGGGCCAACGTCCTGACTTTC.

This clonotype was seen only once. This chain connects TRBV29-1 to TRBJ1-2; D is ambiguous. The germline CDR1 and CDR2 sequences are SQVTM and ANQGSEA. Trimming removed 5 bases from V and 8 bases from J, with 12 bases in between. The CDR3 extends over 11 amino acids. The CDR3 DNA sequence: TGCAGCGTTACAAGGGTTCGAGGCTACACCTTC. Residues: CSVTRVRGYTF.

This clonotype was counted ten times or more. The chain combines TRBV6-1 with TRBJ2-1; 7 bases fit TRBD2. The CDR3 runs to 14 residues. With V trimmed by 5 bases and J by 9 bases, 10 bases remained unmatched. Germline values: CDR1 MNHNS, CDR2 SASEGT. In DNA, the CDR3 is TGTGCCAGCAGTTCTTCCAGGGACTACGGTGAGCAGTTCTTC. It yields the protein CASSSSRDYGEQFF.

Ten or more counts support this clonotype. The chain is built from TRBV24-1 and TRBJ2-2, with 7 bases matching TRBD2. The CDR3 runs to 16 residues. Germline assignment: CDR1 KGHDR and CDR2 SFDVKD. V was pared by 5 bases and J by 1 base, with 6 bases of the junction left unmatched. CDR3 residues: CATSGWGTMNTGELFF. The DNA for the CDR3 is TGTGCCACCAGTGGTTGGGGGACTATGAACACCGGGGAGCTGTTTTTT.

The chain has TRBV7-3 and TRBJ2-7; possible D gene TRBD2, 5 bases. This CDR3 comprises 14 residues. Germline CDR1 and CDR2: SGHTA and FQGTGA. V lost 5 bases to trimming and J lost 4 bases, with 15 bases between them. The CDR3 is CASSPEGREYEQYF. The CDR3 DNA reads as TGTGCCAGCAGCCCAGAGGGTAGGGAGTACGAGCAGTACTTC.

In its sample, this clonotype was seen a few times. This chain links TRBV15 with TRBJ2-1, with 9 bases fitting TRBD2. Germline CDR1 and CDR2: LNHNV and YYDKDF (reference sequence). Trimming at V came to 4 bases and at J to 6 bases, leaving 10 bases not matched to a gene. The CDR3 covers 16 residues. In DNA, the CDR3 is TGTGCCACCAGCACGCACCCGGGACTAGCAACCAATGAGCAGTTCTTC. It codes for CATSTHPGLATNEQFF.

This clonotype was counted ten times or more. Here the CDR3 DNA reads TGCGCCAGCAGCCGACGAGGGGGTCAGAACCAGTACTTC. Its translation is CASSRRGGQNQYF. The chain has TRBV5-1 and TRBJ2-5, with D perhaps matching TRBD1 (6 bases). V lost 4 bases, J lost 10 bases, and 17 bases lay in between. The CDR3 has 13 amino acids. CDR1 and CDR2 from the germline V gene are SGHRS and YFSETQ. Looking up the rest from reference TRBV5-1 and TRBJ2-5 gives the full variable domain: KAGVTQTPRYLIKTRGQQVTLSCSPISGHRSVSWYQQTPGQGLQFLFEYFSETQRNKGNFPGRFSGRQFSNSRSEMNVSTLELGDSALYLCASSRRGGQNQYFGPGTRLLVL.

Note on this clonotype: A much larger clone differs by one base, so this may be a read error. The chain is built from TRBV6-1 and TRBJ2-1, with 12 bases identical to TRBD2. CDR3 length: 14 residues. The germline CDR1 and CDR2 sequences are MNHNS and SASEGT. The CDR3 DNA reads as TGTGCCAGCAGCCTAGCGGGAGGGGGGAATGGGCAGTTCTTC. Its protein is CASSLAGGGNGQFF.

This clonotype was recorded many times. The chain combines TRBV5-1 with TRBJ1-2; TRBD1 might be the D (6 bases). The CDR3 extends over 14 amino acids. Germline CDR1 SGHRS, CDR2 YFSETQ. Trimming pared 4 bases from V and 4 bases from J, leaving 14 bases between. As DNA, the CDR3 is TGCGCCAGCAGCGCGGAGACAGGCGCCTATGGCTACACCTTC. It is translated as CASSAETGAYGYTF.

The chain links TRBV2 to TRBJ1-2, with no clear D. Trimming stripped 10 bases from V and 1 base from J, with 13 bases between. Germline V gives CDR1 SNHLY, CDR2 FYNNEI. The CDR3 has 13 amino acids. The CDR3 region is CATRRDINYGYTF. CDR3 nucleotide sequence: TGTGCCACCCGACGGGATATTAACTATGGCTACACCTTC.

V gene TRBV9 combines with J gene TRBJ1-5, with D tentatively TRBD1 (6 bases). The CDR3 extends over 15 amino acids. V lost 5 bases to trimming and J lost 5 bases, with 17 bases between them. Germline CDR1 is SGDLS and CDR2 is YYNGEE. In DNA, the CDR3 is TGTGCCAGCAGGCATTACAGGGTTTTGGATCAGCCCCAGCATTTT. Amino acid sequence: CASRHYRVLDQPQHF.